What follows are 4 T cell receptor beta chains derived from one specimen sequenced in a study of technical replicates of blood from a handful of donors. Generated by immunoSEQ multiplex PCR, the TCRdb table keeps only in-frame clones and is missing some. Here the sample spans 100,000 or so clones, 96% being singletons. Sequencing input: T cells isolated from PBMCs. These receptors all come from a human donor in good health.

The chain joins TRBV27 to TRBJ1-4; TRBD1 agrees at 8 bases. Germline V lookup: CDR1 MNHEY, CDR2 SMNVEV (reference sequence). V trimming: 4 bases; J trimming: 7 bases; junction bases outside the gene matches: 8. This CDR3 is built from 15 residues. In DNA form, the CDR3 reads TGTGCCAGCAGTTCCCAGGGGGCTCAGCTTGAAAAACTGTTTTTT. This gives the protein CASSSQGAQLEKLFF.

This chain links TRBV2 with TRBJ1-4; maybe TRBD1 (5 bases). With 8 bases removed from V and 2 bases from J, the gap between germline ends came to 12 bases. This CDR3 comprises 14 residues. Germline CDR1 reads SNHLY; CDR2 reads FYNNEI. Here the CDR3 DNA reads TGTGCCAGCGGCCTCAGGGCTACTAATGAAAAACTGTTTTTT. Amino acid sequence: CASGLRATNEKLFF.

The chain employs TRBV19 and TRBJ2-1; 10 positions match TRBD2. The V gene's germline CDR1 is LNHDA and CDR2 SQIVND (reference sequence). CDR3 length equals 15 residues. Losses at the gene ends were 5 bases for V and 5 bases for J; bases not matched to a gene: 6. The CDR3 reads CASSQLAGNNNEQFF. The CDR3 region has the DNA TGTGCCAGTAGTCAACTAGCGGGGAATAACAATGAGCAGTTCTTC.

The J gene is TRBJ2-5, the V gene TRBV5-8; 11 bases match TRBD1. There are 14 residues in the CDR3. Germline trimming cut 4 bases from V and 4 bases from J; bases unmatched to any gene: 3. Germline loops: CDR1 SGHTS, CDR2 YDEGEE. The CDR3 is CASSPDRGPETQYF. The CDR3 nucleotides are TGTGCCAGCAGCCCGGACAGGGGGCCAGAGACCCAGTACTTC.